A single sample is the source of the 19 T cell receptor beta chains below, sequenced in a study of identical twins. Each CDR3 protein gets one entry after TCRdb re-called the 5' RACE reads with MiXCR. The profile covers around 250,000 distinct CDR3 sequences, with roughly 13% appearing a single time and roughly 3.7% taken by the ten largest. This sample was also put to use in a study of yellow fever vaccine responses in identical twins.

The sequenced sample consisted of memory (CD45RO+) T cells sorted from blood. All receptors come from a young woman in good health.

The rearrangement uses TRBV20-1 and TRBJ2-7; no reliable D call. V gave up 0 bases and J gave up 0 bases, with 12 bases separating them. Germline CDR1 and CDR2: DFQATT and SNEGSKA (reference sequence). This CDR3 is built from 15 residues. Written as DNA, the CDR3 is TGCAGTGCTAGAGATCCTGGCCGGAGCTCCTACGAGCAGTACTTC. This translates into CSARDPGRSSYEQYF.

The chain couples TRBV3-1 to TRBJ2-7; 12 bases are a match to TRBD2. The CDR3 runs 18 residues. Germline values: CDR1 LGHDT, CDR2 YNNKEL (reference sequence). The V gene end was trimmed by 3 bases and the J gene end by 5 bases; junction bases not matched to a gene: 14. The CDR3 DNA is TGTGCCAGCAGCCACCGTCCCGGGACTAGCGGGTCTCGAAACGAGCAGTACTTC. Protein product: CASSHRPGTSGSRNEQYF.

The CDR3 here is CASSHGGITDTQYF. CDR3 in DNA: TGTGCCAGCAGTCATGGAGGGATCACAGATACGCAGTATTTT. This sequence joins TRBV14 and TRBJ2-3, with a weak D call TRBD2 (6 bases). CDR3 length equals 14 residues. The V gene's germline CDR1 is SGHDN and CDR2 FVKESK. Trimming took off 6 bases at V and 2 bases at J, with 12 bases between the two ends.

This clonotype turned up a few times. The chain is built from TRBV3-1 and TRBJ2-1, with 9 bases aligning to TRBD2. V lost 1 base and J lost 9; bases outside the gene matches: 7. Per germline, CDR1 LGHDT and CDR2 YNNKEL (reference sequence). The CDR3 contains 15 residues. Written as DNA, the CDR3 is TGTGCCAGCAGCCAAGTGTTAGCGGGAGAGGCTGAGCAGTTCTTC. Protein product: CASSQVLAGEAEQFF.

This clonotype was recorded a few times. The rearrangement uses TRBV7-2 and TRBJ1-6; D remains unclear. Trimming removed 4 bases from V and 4 bases from J, with 5 bases in between. Germline values: CDR1 SGHTA, CDR2 FQGNSA. CDR3 length equals 13 residues. The CDR3 sequence: CASSSEYNSPLHF. The CDR3 DNA follows: TGTGCCAGCAGCTCGGAATATAATTCACCCCTCCACTTT.

This chain connects TRBV5-1 to TRBJ2-7; D uncertain. This CDR3 contains 13 residues. V shed 3 bases and J shed 0 bases, with 7 bases lying between them. Germline-derived CDR1 and CDR2 are SGHRS and YFSETQ. This chain's CDR3 is CASSSGTSYEQYF. In nucleotides, the CDR3 is TGCGCCAGCAGCTCCGGAACCTCCTACGAGCAGTACTTC. Using reference TRBV5-1 and TRBJ2-7 for the parts outside the CDR3, the full variable domain is KAGVTQTPRYLIKTRGQQVTLSCSPISGHRSVSWYQQTPGQGLQFLFEYFSETQRNKGNFPGRFSGRQFSNSRSEMNVSTLELGDSALYLCASSSGTSYEQYFGPGTRLTVT.

V is TRBV29-1 and J is TRBJ1-2, with TRBD1 matching 8 bases. After removal of 6 bases from V and 4 bases from J, the junction contained 7 bases not matched to a gene. CDR1 is SQVTM and CDR2 is ANQGSEA in the germline V gene. The CDR3 length is 13 residues. The CDR3 nucleotides are TGCAGCGTGGGGGACAGGACCCCCTATGGCTACACCTTC. Translating it yields CSVGDRTPYGYTF.

This clonotype was seen a few times. The chain couples TRBV18 to TRBJ2-2, with unresolved D. The V gene's germline CDR1 is KGHSH and CDR2 LQKENI. V shed 0 bases and J shed 0 bases, with 8 bases lying between them. The CDR3 totals 16 residues. The CDR3 DNA reads as TGTGCCAGCTCACCACCGTTGGGCCCGAACACCGGGGAGCTGTTTTTT. Its protein product is CASSPPLGPNTGELFF.

This clonotype has a handful of counts. This chain connects TRBV6-1 to TRBJ2-3; 8 positions match TRBD2. The CDR3 length is 14 residues. Trimming cost V 7 bases and J 2 bases; bases outside gene matches: 5. Germline V gives CDR1 MNHNS, CDR2 SASEGT. The CDR3 spells CASTSGGITDTQYF. The DNA for the CDR3 is TGTGCCAGCACCTCGGGAGGGATCACAGATACGCAGTATTTT.

This clonotype occurred a few times. The chain has TRBV29-1 and TRBJ2-6; the D gene is possibly TRBD1 (5 bases). This CDR3 comprises 18 residues. The germline V and J ends were trimmed by 1 base and 2 bases, with 18 bases remaining between them. Germline-derived CDR1 and CDR2 are SQVTM and ANQGSEA. The CDR3 nucleotides are TGCAGCGTTGAAGTTGGGCAGGGTAGTTTCACTGGGGCCAACGTCCTGACTTTC. As protein: CSVEVGQGSFTGANVLTF.

At least ten counts were recorded for this clonotype. V gene TRBV3-1 combines with J gene TRBJ1-6; tentative D call: TRBD1 (5 bases). The CDR3 consists of 12 residues. The germline gives CDR1 LGHDT, CDR2 YNNKEL (reference sequence). Trimming left V 4 bases short and J 13 bases short, with 11 bases between. CDR3 DNA sequence: TGTGCCAGCAGCCGTCGGGGCGGGCCCCTCCACTTT. The encoded protein is CASSRRGGPLHF.

This clonotype occurred a few times. This rearrangement joins TRBV7-9 to TRBJ1-4; 9 bases align to TRBD1. V shed 7 bases, J shed 5 bases, and the junction held 5 bases outside the gene matches. Germline-derived CDR1 and CDR2 are SEHNR and FQNEAQ (reference sequence). The CDR3 runs to 14 residues. CDR3 protein: CASTRGTGNEKLFF. CDR3 DNA sequence: TGTGCCAGCACCCGGGGGACAGGGAATGAAAAACTGTTTTTT.

This clonotype came up many times. The chain recombines TRBV18 with TRBJ2-3; no clear D gene. There are 14 residues in the CDR3. V was clipped by 3 bases and J by 2 bases, with 9 bases between them. Germline values: CDR1 KGHSH, CDR2 LQKENI. The CDR3 loop reads CASSPGLDTDTQYF. CDR3 bases: TGTGCCAGCTCACCCGGTCTCGACACAGATACGCAGTATTTT.

This clonotype was counted at least ten times. The genes are TRBV20-1 and TRBJ1-2; D gene ambiguous. Germline loops: CDR1 DFQATT, CDR2 SNEGSKA (reference sequence). Trimming took off 0 bases at V and 6 bases at J, with 2 bases between the two ends. The CDR3 is 10 residues long. The DNA of the CDR3 is TGCAGTGCTAGAGAAAATGGCTACACCTTC. As protein: CSARENGYTF.

This clonotype was seen a handful of times. The rearrangement joins TRBV4-3 to TRBJ2-3; TRBD2 aligns across 13 bases. Per germline, CDR1 LGHNA and CDR2 YSLEER. Losses at the gene ends were 0 bases for V and 6 bases for J; bases not matched to a gene: 6. This CDR3 contains 17 residues. CDR3 sequence: CASSQDLGTSGKDTQYF. CDR3 sequence (DNA): TGCGCCAGCAGCCAAGATCTCGGGACTAGCGGGAAGGATACGCAGTATTTT.

The J gene is TRBJ2-7, the V gene TRBV6-2 or TRBV6-3, with 15 bases matching TRBD2. This CDR3 contains 20 residues. Germline loops: CDR1 MNHEY, CDR2 SVGEGT. V lost 2 bases and J lost 3; bases outside the gene matches: 14. The CDR3 is CASSYQLNFGLAGGGYEQYF. The CDR3 nucleotides read TGTGCCAGCAGTTACCAACTAAACTTTGGACTAGCGGGAGGGGGCTACGAGCAGTACTTC.

The J gene is TRBJ2-5, the V gene TRBV28, with 8 bases aligning to TRBD1. The CDR3 sequence is 16 residues long. From germline, CDR1 is MDHEN and CDR2 SYDVKM. Losses at the gene ends were 2 bases for V and 5 bases for J; bases not matched to a gene: 10. The CDR3 sequence: CASSLSGRTGWETQYF. CDR3 coding DNA: TGTGCCAGCAGTTTAAGCGGCCGGACAGGGTGGGAGACCCAGTACTTC.

In its sample, this clonotype was seen many times. This chain links TRBV11-2 with TRBJ2-7, with a weak D call TRBD1 (7 bases). Trimming took 4 bases from V and 4 from J, leaving 8 bases between them. The CDR3 is 12 residues long. Per germline, CDR1 SGHAT and CDR2 FQNNGV. In nucleotides, the CDR3 is TGTGCCAGCAGCTCAGGGGGGTACGAGCAGTACTTC. Protein: CASSSGGYEQYF.

This clonotype was picked up many times. The V gene is TRBV6-2 or TRBV6-3, the J gene TRBJ2-2; tentatively, D is TRBD1 (5 bases). Germline values: CDR1 MNHEY, CDR2 SVGEGT. This CDR3 region has 16 residues. The germline V and J ends were trimmed by 5 bases and 2 bases, with 15 bases remaining between them. Written as DNA, the CDR3 is TGTGCCAGCAGTCAATCCCCAGGGTTTAACACCGGGGAGCTGTTTTTT. It translates to CASSQSPGFNTGELFF.